A single sample is the source of the 2 T cell receptor beta chains below, sequenced in a study of cytomegalovirus exposure and HLA in healthy donors. Use of 60 Vbeta and 13 Jbeta primers characterized the PCR. Generated by immunoSEQ multiplex PCR, the TCRdb table keeps only in-frame clones and is missing some. The sample carries 85,000 to 100,000 clones, about 80% recorded once. Sequenced: PBMCs. The receptors shown here come from a man aged 30 to 39 in good health and CMV-seronegative.

V is TRBV5-1 and J is TRBJ1-1, with a tentative D call TRBD1 (5 bases). The CDR3 loop spans 14 amino acids. Per the germline V gene, CDR1 is SGHRS and CDR2 is YFSETQ. V lost 2 bases and J lost 1, with 9 bases in between. The CDR3 loop reads CASSFRVRNTEAFF. In nucleotides, the CDR3 is TGCGCCAGCAGCTTCAGGGTGAGGAACACTGAAGCTTTCTTT.

V is TRBV20-1 and J is TRBJ1-2; unclear D gene. V dropped 6 bases and J dropped 7 bases, with 12 bases sitting between them. Germline V CDR1 and CDR2: DFQATT, SNEGSKA (reference sequence). The CDR3 covers 11 residues. The DNA of the CDR3 is TGCAGTGCCGGTATCCGTTCTGGCTACACCTTC. Its protein is CSAGIRSGYTF.